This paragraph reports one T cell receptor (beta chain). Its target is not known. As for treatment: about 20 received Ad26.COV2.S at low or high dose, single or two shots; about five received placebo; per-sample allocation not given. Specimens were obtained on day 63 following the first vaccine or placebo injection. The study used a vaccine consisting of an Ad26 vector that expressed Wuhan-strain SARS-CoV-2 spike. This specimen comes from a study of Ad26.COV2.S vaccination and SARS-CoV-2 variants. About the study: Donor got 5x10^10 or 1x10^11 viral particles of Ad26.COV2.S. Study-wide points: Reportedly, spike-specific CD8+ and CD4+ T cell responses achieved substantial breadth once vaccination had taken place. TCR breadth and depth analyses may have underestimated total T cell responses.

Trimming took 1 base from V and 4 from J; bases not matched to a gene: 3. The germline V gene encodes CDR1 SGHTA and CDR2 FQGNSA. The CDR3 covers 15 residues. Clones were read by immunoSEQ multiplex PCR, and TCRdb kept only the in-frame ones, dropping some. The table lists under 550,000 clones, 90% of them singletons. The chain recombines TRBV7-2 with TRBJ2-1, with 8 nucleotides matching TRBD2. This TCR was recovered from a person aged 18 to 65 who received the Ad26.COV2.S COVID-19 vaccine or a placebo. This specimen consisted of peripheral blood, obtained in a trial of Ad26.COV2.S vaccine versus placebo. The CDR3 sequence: CASSLGTSSYNEQFF. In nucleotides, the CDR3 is TGTGCCAGCAGCTTAGGGACTAGCAGTTACAATGAGCAGTTCTTC.